Each of the 9 T cell receptor beta chains below was sequenced from the same sample in a study of regulatory T cells in long-lasting Graves disease. The time point denotes: persistent/refractory GD, antithyroid drugs over 5 years with positive TRAb. RNA from PBMCs was the source of the TCR library. Researchers made TCR beta libraries by using iRepertoire HTBI primers and running Arm-PCR on CDR3 regions. TCRdb analysed the multiplex PCR reads with MiXCR anew, one entry per CDR3 protein. This table holds a few hundred thousand distinct CDR3 sequences, roughly 25% found once. Specimen: peripheral blood mononuclear cells (PBMCs), collected when the disease was refractory, from a patient treated with antithyroid drugs. The receptors come from a woman between 35 and 50 years old with Graves disease.

The sample holds a few counts of this clonotype. The chain is built from TRBV2 and TRBJ2-6; D is perhaps TRBD2 (5 bases). CDR3 length equals 15 residues. V was cut by 4 bases and J by 3 bases, with 10 bases left in between. CDR1 SNHLY and CDR2 FYNNEI come from the germline V gene. CDR3 coding DNA: TGTGCCAGCAGTGCGGCGGGCATTGGGGCCAACGTCCTGACTTTC. Translating gives CASSAAGIGANVLTF.

This clonotype has ten or more counts. This sequence joins TRBV2 and TRBJ2-7; D perhaps matches TRBD1 (6 bases). There are 14 residues in the CDR3. Germline-derived CDR1 and CDR2 are SNHLY and FYNNEI. V was cut by 3 bases and J by 5 bases, with 14 bases left in between. The CDR3 is CASSDSYRVNEQYF. The CDR3 region has the DNA TGTGCCAGCAGTGATTCGTACAGGGTAAACGAGCAGTACTTC.

This rearrangement joins TRBV28 to TRBJ2-7; no reliable D call. Per germline, CDR1 MDHEN and CDR2 SYDVKM. The CDR3 totals 13 residues. With 6 bases removed from V and 6 bases from J, the gap between germline ends came to 15 bases. The CDR3 DNA reads as TGTGCCAGCAGGACGCACATTTTCGGCGAGCAGTACTTC. Protein sequence: CASRTHIFGEQYF.

The CDR3 region is CASSIDRSTGELFF. The CDR3 bases are TGTGCCAGTAGTATAGACAGGTCCACCGGGGAGCTGTTTTTT. The chain joins TRBV19 to TRBJ2-2; D gene uncertain. CDR3 length equals 14 residues. CDR1 and CDR2 from the germline V gene are LNHDA and SQIVND (reference sequence). Trimming took 0 bases from V and 4 from J, leaving 6 bases between them.

The chain couples TRBV11-2 to TRBJ1-3; D is possibly TRBD1 (5 bases). This CDR3 region has 19 residues. Looked up from germline, CDR1 is SGHAT and CDR2 is FQNNGV. The germline V and J ends were trimmed by 6 bases and 0 bases, with 24 bases remaining between them. This CDR3 is CASRSGQIVGAFSGNTIYF. The DNA of the CDR3 is TGTGCCAGCAGATCAGGACAAATAGTAGGGGCCTTCTCTGGAAACACCATATATTTT. Complete variable domain (other parts from reference TRBV11-2 and TRBJ1-3): EAGVAQSPRYKIIEKRQSVAFWCNPISGHATLYWYQQILGQGPKLLIQFQNNGVVDDSQLPKDRFSAERLKGVDSTLKIQPAKLEDSAVYLCASRSGQIVGAFSGNTIYFGEGSWLTVV.

This clonotype occurred many times. V and J are TRBV12-3 or TRBV12-4 and TRBJ1-3; TRBD1 matches 9 bases. CDR3 length: 15 amino acids. After removal of 5 bases from V and 2 bases from J, the junction contained 4 bases not matched to a gene. CDR3 loop: CASSDRGSPGNTIYF. DNA of the CDR3: TGTGCCAGCAGTGACAGGGGGAGCCCTGGAAACACCATATATTTT.

For this clonotype: Being one base from a much bigger clone, this may be a read error. The genes are TRBV29-1 and TRBJ1-2; the D gene is possibly TRBD1 (5 bases). Trimming removed 3 bases at V and 6 bases at J, with 23 bases between. Germline V CDR1 and CDR2: SQVTM, ANQGSEA. The CDR3 has 16 amino acids. The chain's CDR3 is CSVDPTEFLDFHGYTF. The CDR3 DNA sequence: TGCAGCGTTGACCCGACAGAATTCCTCGACTTTCATGGCTACACCTTC.

This clonotype was seen a few times. This chain connects TRBV6-1 to TRBJ2-7; D is unresolved. Looked up from germline, CDR1 is MNHNS and CDR2 is SASEGT. Trimming shortened V by 8 bases and J by 5 bases, and 10 bases separated the two germline ends. This CDR3 is 11 amino acids long. In nucleotides, the CDR3 is TGTGCCAGCGTAGGAAGGGACGAGCAGTACTTC. Protein: CASVGRDEQYF.

V is TRBV12-3 or TRBV12-4 and J is TRBJ2-3; 7 bases line up with TRBD2. Unmatched junction bases numbered 3, after V lost 9 bases and J lost 6 bases. CDR3 length: 11 amino acids. The CDR3, as DNA: TGTGCCAGTCGAGCGGGGGATACGCAGTATTTT. Its protein is CASRAGDTQYF.